This T cell receptor beta chain derives from a study of blood T cells in healthy people across ages. It was with a sample-barcoded 5' primer and a J-beta primer mix that a second PCR of about 7 to 12 cycles was run. TCRdb analysed the 5' RACE reads with MiXCR anew, one entry per CDR3 protein. The sample yields hundreds of thousands of distinct CDR3 sequences, about 52% seen once. This CDR3 contains 13 residues. The germline V gene has CDR1 SNHLY and CDR2 FYNNEI. Trimming left V 8 bases short and J 4 bases short, with 14 bases between. This chain links TRBV2 with TRBJ1-1, with no clear D. This receptor was identified in a woman aged 60 to 75 in good health. The specimen was blood. CDR3 residues: CASPKTGITEAFF. Here the CDR3 DNA reads TGTGCCAGCCCTAAGACCGGAATCACTGAAGCTTTCTTT.